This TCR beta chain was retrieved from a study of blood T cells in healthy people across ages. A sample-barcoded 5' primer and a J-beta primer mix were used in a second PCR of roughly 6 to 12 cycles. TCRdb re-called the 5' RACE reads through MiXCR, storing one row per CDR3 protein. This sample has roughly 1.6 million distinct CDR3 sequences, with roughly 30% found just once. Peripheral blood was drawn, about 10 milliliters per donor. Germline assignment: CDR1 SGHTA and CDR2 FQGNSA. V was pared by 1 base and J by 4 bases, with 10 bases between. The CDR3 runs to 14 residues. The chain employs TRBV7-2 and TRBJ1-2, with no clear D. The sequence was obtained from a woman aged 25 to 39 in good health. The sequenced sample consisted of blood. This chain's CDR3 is CASSLGTEIYGYTF. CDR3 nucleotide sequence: TGTGCCAGCAGCTTAGGTACAGAGATCTATGGCTACACCTTC.